This T cell receptor (beta chain) was documented in a study of T cell repertoires in cytomegalovirus infection. TCRdb re-derived calls from the reads in MiXCR, one entry per CDR3 protein. The data show approximately 73,000 distinct CDR3 sequences, 35% to 45% seen once. This CDR3 region has 17 residues. CDR1 is MNHGY, CDR2 SAAAGT, per germline. V lost 0 bases and J lost 3; bases outside the gene matches: 8. Turning to this clonotype: Its antigen is currently unknown.

Regarding the study as a whole: The response measured ex vivo was dominated by TCR beta clonotypes (HLA-C-restricted and CMV-specific).

The source is a human donor in good health (CMV status not recorded). Some clones in this sample may be carry-over from other donors' samples. The sample here was CD8+ T cells from cultured PBMCs, taken from culture after CMV antigen stimulation. This rearrangement joins TRBV6-8 to TRBJ2-3; TRBD2 matches at 8 bases. CDR3 in DNA: TGTGCCAGCAGTTACTCGAGTGCGGGGGGTGAAACAGATACGCAGTATTTT. This translates into CASSYSSAGGETDTQYF.